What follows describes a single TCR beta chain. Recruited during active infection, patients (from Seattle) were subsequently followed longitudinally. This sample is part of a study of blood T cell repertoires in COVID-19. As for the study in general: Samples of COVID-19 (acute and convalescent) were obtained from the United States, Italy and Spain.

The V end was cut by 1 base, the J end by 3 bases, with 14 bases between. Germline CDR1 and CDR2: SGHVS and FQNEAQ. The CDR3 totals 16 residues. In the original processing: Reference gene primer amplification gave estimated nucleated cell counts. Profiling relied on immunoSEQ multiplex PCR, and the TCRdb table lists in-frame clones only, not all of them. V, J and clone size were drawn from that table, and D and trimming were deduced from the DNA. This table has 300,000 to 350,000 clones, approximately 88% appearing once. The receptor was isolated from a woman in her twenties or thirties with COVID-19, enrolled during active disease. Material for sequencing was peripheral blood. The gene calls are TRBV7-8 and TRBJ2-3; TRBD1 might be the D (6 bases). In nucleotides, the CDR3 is TGTGCCAGCAGCTTAGTCGTAAGGCAGGGGACAGATACGCAGTATTTT. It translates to CASSLVVRQGTDTQYF.